Below, 9 T cell receptor beta chains from the same sample are listed, as sequenced in a study of T cell responses to AZD1222 COVID-19 vaccine. Here immunoSEQ multiplex PCR was the method, and the copy in TCRdb shows in-frame clones only, minus some. This sample yields about 110,000 clones, of which about 91% are seen a single time; 5.5% to 7.5% belongs to the top ten. The material sequenced was peripheral blood, taken 28 days after the second AZD1222 dose. These receptors were obtained from an adult who received the AZD1222 COVID-19 vaccine.

This chain joins TRBV7-2 and TRBJ2-7; perhaps TRBD2 as D (5 bases). The V gene lost 5 bases and the J gene lost 6 bases, with 14 bases spanning the gap. Germline V gene sequence: CDR1 SGHTA, CDR2 FQGNSA. This CDR3 contains 13 residues. The CDR3 loop reads CASSAGVSREQYF. DNA of the CDR3: TGTGCCAGCAGCGCCGGGGTCTCTCGCGAGCAGTACTTC. Combining the CDR3 with reference TRBV7-2 and TRBJ2-7 gives the whole variable domain GAGVSQSPSNKVTEKGKDVELRCDPISGHTALYWYRQSLGQGLEFLIYFQGNSAPDKSGLPSDRFSAERTGGSVSTLTIQRTQQEDSAVYLCASSAGVSREQYFGPGTRLTVT.

This chain connects TRBV5-6 to TRBJ1-6; the D gene is possibly TRBD1 (5 bases). Trimming pared 4 bases from V and 4 bases from J, leaving 15 bases between. The CDR3 runs 16 residues. Germline V CDR1 and CDR2: SGHDT, YYEEEE. The CDR3 region is CASSPSMGQYNSPLHF. Here the CDR3 DNA reads TGTGCCAGCAGCCCCTCAATGGGGCAGTATAATTCACCCCTCCACTTT.

This chain connects TRBV7-9 to TRBJ1-2; the D gene is possibly TRBD1 (5 bases). V was clipped by 1 base and J by 3 bases, with 12 bases between them. The V gene's germline CDR1 is SEHNR and CDR2 FQNEAQ (reference sequence). The CDR3 is made up of 15 amino acids. The CDR3 protein is CASSLGGDGDYGYTF. In DNA, the CDR3 is TGTGCCAGCAGCTTAGGAGGGGATGGGGACTATGGCTACACCTTC.

The chain joins TRBV28 to TRBJ1-2; 7 bases are a match to TRBD1. With V trimmed by 7 bases and J by 5 bases, 10 bases remained unmatched. Germline V gene data show CDR1 as MDHEN and CDR2 as SYDVKM. The CDR3 extends over 14 amino acids. This chain's CDR3 is CASTNTGTDYGYTF. CDR3 DNA sequence: TGTGCCAGCACGAATACCGGGACAGATTATGGCTACACCTTC.

The CDR3 region is CASSTNRGRIDEQFF. CDR3 nucleotide sequence: TGTGCCAGCAGCACAAACAGGGGGCGTATAGATGAGCAGTTCTTC. The J gene is TRBJ2-1, the V gene TRBV7-9; the match to TRBD1 covers 9 bases. After removal of 5 bases from V and 8 bases from J, the junction contained 10 bases not matched to a gene. The CDR3 runs to 15 residues. Germline V gene sequence: CDR1 SEHNR, CDR2 FQNEAQ (reference sequence).

This clone was counted a few times. This chain uses TRBV6-2 or TRBV6-3 with TRBJ2-7, with a possible D match to TRBD1 (5 bases). This CDR3 has 12 residues. V was clipped by 4 bases and J by 6 bases, with 10 bases between them. Germline V gene data show CDR1 as MNHEY and CDR2 as SVGEGT. CDR3 DNA: TGTGCCAGCAGTTCCCGACAGACCGAGCAGTACTTC. This translates into CASSSRQTEQYF.

This rearrangement joins TRBV21-1 to TRBJ1-5; the tabulated D call, TRBD1, remains unverified against the DNA. TRBV21-1 is a listed pseudogene. The CDR3 has 17 amino acids. The CDR3 DNA sequence: TGTGCCAGCAGCAAAACCGCTCCCAGGTATAGCAATCAGCCCCAGCATTTT. It translates to CASSKTAPRYSNQPQHF.

The V and J genes are TRBV6-1 and TRBJ1-5, with D possibly TRBD1 on 5 matching bases. The CDR3 runs to 14 residues. Trimming removed 4 bases at V and 0 bases at J, with 7 bases between. Germline CDR1 reads MNHNS; CDR2 reads SASEGT. The CDR3 bases are TGTGCCAGCAGTGGGGGACTTAGCAATCAGCCCCAGCATTTT. Residues: CASSGGLSNQPQHF.

V gene TRBV6-5 combines with J gene TRBJ2-7, with 7 bases fitting TRBD1. CDR3 length: 13 amino acids. V lost 4 bases, J lost 5 bases, and 5 bases stayed unmatched. Germline V lookup: CDR1 MNHEY, CDR2 SVGAGI. Here the CDR3 DNA reads TGTGCCAGCAGTTTACAGGGGCGAAACGAGCAGTACTTC. This gives the protein CASSLQGRNEQYF.